A single sample gave rise to the 22 T cell receptor beta chains below, sequenced in a study of control samples from healthy donors and cancer patients. Profiling relied on immunoSEQ multiplex PCR, and the TCRdb table lists in-frame clones only, not all of them. Seen here are under 100,000 clones, about nine tenths observed once, and the top ten hold approximately 15%. Source material: blood. The receptor source for this set is a woman aged 70-85 years in good health.

The chain uses TRBV30 and TRBJ1-2; TRBD1 agrees at 8 bases. Unmatched junction bases numbered 11, after V lost 0 bases and J lost 2 bases. CDR1 GTSNPN and CDR2 SVGIG come from the germline V gene (reference sequence). The CDR3 is 17 residues long. CDR3 region: CAWSVSSRAGGNYGYTF. The CDR3 coding sequence is TGTGCCTGGAGTGTATCAAGTCGGGCAGGGGGCAACTATGGCTACACCTTC.

The chain uses TRBV11-2 and TRBJ2-1; 9 bases align to TRBD2. The CDR3 covers 16 residues. V gave up 6 bases and J gave up 1 base; unmatched junction bases: 7. CDR1 and CDR2 (germline): SGHAT, FQNNGV. In DNA form, the CDR3 reads TGTGCCAGCAGTACCGGGACTAGCACATCCTACAATGAGCAGTTCTTC. The encoded protein is CASSTGTSTSYNEQFF.

A few counts support this clone. The chain couples TRBV6-2 or TRBV6-3 to TRBJ2-1; maybe TRBD1 (7 bases). Per germline, CDR1 MNHEY and CDR2 SVGEGT. V was cut by 6 bases and J by 7 bases, with 16 bases left in between. This CDR3 contains 14 residues. Here the CDR3 reads CASSPGGLSNEQFF. As DNA, the CDR3 is TGTGCCAGCAGCCCAGGGGGGCTGTCGAATGAGCAGTTCTTC.

The rearrangement uses TRBV5-1 and TRBJ2-2; 10 bases line up with TRBD2. The CDR3 has 17 amino acids. V lost 4 bases, J lost 5 bases, and 11 bases stayed unmatched. CDR1 and CDR2 (germline): SGHRS, YFSETQ. Here the CDR3 reads CASSPQPSGGATGELFF. In DNA, the CDR3 is TGCGCCAGCAGCCCGCAACCTAGCGGGGGCGCGACCGGGGAGCTGTTTTTT.

The V and J genes are TRBV5-1 and TRBJ2-5, with D possibly being TRBD1 (6 bases). This CDR3 spans 15 amino acids. Deletions cut 3 bases from V and 3 bases from J, with 15 bases between. Looked up from germline, CDR1 is SGHRS and CDR2 is YFSETQ. In DNA form, the CDR3 reads TGCGCCAGCAGCTCATTTGGACAGCCTAAAGAGACCCAGTACTTC. This gives the protein CASSSFGQPKETQYF.

This chain joins TRBV18 and TRBJ1-6; D ambiguous. Trimming took off 3 bases at V and 7 bases at J, with 7 bases between the two ends. The CDR3 extends over 13 amino acids. Germline-derived CDR1 and CDR2 are KGHSH and LQKENI. The DNA of the CDR3 is TGTGCCAGCTCACCCGACAAGAATTCACCCCTCCACTTT. It codes for CASSPDKNSPLHF.

V gene TRBV19 combines with J gene TRBJ1-2, with no clear D. CDR1 and CDR2 (germline): LNHDA, SQIVND (reference sequence). V lost 1 base to trimming and J lost 4 bases, with 13 bases between them. The CDR3 spans 15 residues. Written as DNA, the CDR3 is TGTGCCAGTAGTATAGGAGGGCACGGCATCTATGGCTACACCTTC. This encodes CASSIGGHGIYGYTF.

The genes are TRBV6-2 or TRBV6-3 and TRBJ2-1; tentatively, D is TRBD2 (5 bases). Germline V gives CDR1 MNHEY, CDR2 SVGEGT. The V and J ends lost 0 bases and 8 bases respectively, with 14 bases between them. The CDR3 contains 15 residues. The CDR3 loop is CASSYSLRGIDEQFF. Here the CDR3 DNA reads TGTGCCAGCAGTTACTCCCTCCGGGGTATCGATGAGCAGTTCTTC.

J is TRBJ1-2 and V is TRBV9, with D hard to call. The CDR3 is made up of 13 amino acids. Trimming removed 5 bases from V and 4 bases from J, with 12 bases in between. Germline values: CDR1 SGDLS, CDR2 YYNGEE. The CDR3: CASSGVAPYGYTF. The CDR3 nucleotides are TGTGCCAGCAGTGGGGTCGCTCCCTATGGCTACACCTTC. Combining the CDR3 with reference TRBV9 and TRBJ1-2 gives the whole variable domain DSGVTQTPKHLITATGQRVTLRCSPRSGDLSVYWYQQSLDQGLQFLIQYYNGEERAKGNILERFSAQQFPDLHSELNLSSLELGDSALYFCASSGVAPYGYTFGSGTRLTVV.

This sequence joins TRBV5-4 and TRBJ1-3, with D perhaps TRBD1 (5 bases). The germline gives CDR1 SGHNT, CDR2 YYREEE (reference sequence). This CDR3 is 14 amino acids long. Trimming pared 3 bases from V and 4 bases from J, leaving 11 bases between. CDR3 DNA sequence: TGTGCCAGCAGCTCCCCGGGGGAGGGAAACACCATATATTTT. Its protein is CASSSPGEGNTIYF.

The rearrangement joins TRBV10-2 to TRBJ1-1; D is possibly TRBD1 (6 bases). The CDR3 is 13 residues long. V was pared by 6 bases and J by 3 bases, with 11 bases between. Germline V gives CDR1 WSHSY, CDR2 SAAADI. CDR3 loop: CASRTGGYTEAFF. CDR3 coding DNA: TGCGCCAGCAGGACCGGGGGCTACACTGAAGCTTTCTTT.

This chain links TRBV9 with TRBJ2-3; D is undetermined. From germline, CDR1 is SGDLS and CDR2 YYNGEE. The ends were cut back, 0 bases at V and 2 bases at J, with 4 bases in the middle. The CDR3 is 13 amino acids. Here the CDR3 DNA reads TGTGCCAGCAGCGTAGTTCTCACAGATACGCAGTATTTT. This sequence encodes CASSVVLTDTQYF.

The chain employs TRBV18 and TRBJ2-1, with 9 positions matching TRBD2. The CDR3 has 16 amino acids. Trimming took 1 base from V and 10 from J; bases not matched to a gene: 11. Germline assignment: CDR1 KGHSH and CDR2 LQKENI. This CDR3 is CASSPRGSGRIGEQFF. CDR3 coding DNA: TGTGCCAGCTCACCACGGGGGAGCGGGAGGATAGGGGAGCAGTTCTTC.

The V call is TRBV2, the J call TRBJ1-4; no clear D gene. Per the germline V gene, CDR1 is SNHLY and CDR2 is FYNNEI. The CDR3 extends over 15 amino acids. V gave up 3 bases and J gave up 4 bases, with 12 bases separating them. In DNA form, the CDR3 reads TGTGCCAGCAGTGATTTAAGGATCAGTAATGAAAAACTGTTTTTT. Translating it yields CASSDLRISNEKLFF. The complete variable domain, with remaining parts taken from reference TRBV2 and TRBJ1-4, reads EPEVTQTPSHQVTQMGQEVILRCVPISNHLYFYWYRQILGQKVEFLVSFYNNEISEKSEIFDDQFSVERPDGSNFTLKIRSTKLEDSAMYFCASSDLRISNEKLFFGSGTQLSVL.

A single count supports this clone. V gene TRBV28 combines with J gene TRBJ2-6, with TRBD1 identical over 7 bases. J was trimmed by 2 bases and V by 6 bases; bases with no gene match: 4. This CDR3 region has 15 residues. Germline CDR1 reads MDHEN; CDR2 reads SYDVKM. CDR3 in amino acids: CASRPTGTGANVLTF. In DNA form, the CDR3 reads TGTGCCAGCAGACCGACAGGGACTGGGGCCAACGTCCTGACTTTC. The full variable domain, rest sourced from reference TRBV28 and TRBJ2-6, is DVKVTQSSRYLVKRTGEKVFLECVQDMDHENMFWYRQDPGLGLRLIYFSYDVKMKEKGDIPEGYSVSREKKERFSLILESASTNQTSMYLCASRPTGTGANVLTFGAGSRLTVL.

J is TRBJ1-5 and V is TRBV4-3; the D gene is possibly TRBD1 (5 bases). Germline loops: CDR1 LGHNA, CDR2 YSLEER. V dropped 3 bases and J dropped 3 bases, with 12 bases sitting between them. The CDR3 extends over 15 amino acids. CDR3 in DNA: TGCGCCAGCAGCCAGGAGACAGCTTCCAATCAGCCCCAGCATTTT. Protein sequence: CASSQETASNQPQHF.

V and J are TRBV4-3 and TRBJ2-3; D is undetermined. Germline V lookup: CDR1 LGHNA, CDR2 YSLEER. CDR3 length: 12 residues. Trimming shortened V by 3 bases and J by 6 bases, and 7 bases separated the two germline ends. The CDR3 is CASSQLGDTQYF. Written as DNA, the CDR3 is TGCGCCAGCAGCCAGTTGGGTGATACGCAGTATTTT.

In this sample, this clone turned up a few times. V gene TRBV3-1 (or the pseudogene TRBV3-2) combines with J gene TRBJ1-2; no definite D call. Germline lookup yields CDR1 LGHDT and CDR2 YNNKEL (reference sequence). Trimming shortened V by 0 bases and J by 2 bases, and 13 bases separated the two germline ends. The CDR3 extends over 16 amino acids. CDR3 sequence (DNA): TGTGCCAGCAGCCAAGATGTTCGAGGGCGGAACTATGGCTACACCTTC. Its translation is CASSQDVRGRNYGYTF.

The V call is TRBV7-8, the J call TRBJ2-7; D possibly corresponds to TRBD2 (6 bases). This CDR3 region has 15 residues. Germline CDR1 reads SGHVS; CDR2 reads FQNEAQ. The ends were cut back, 5 bases at V and 0 bases at J, with 14 bases in the middle. This CDR3 reads CASSNTGTLSYEQYF. DNA for the CDR3: TGTGCCAGCAGCAATACCGGGACTCTCTCCTACGAGCAGTACTTC.

The sample holds a few counts of this clone. The chain's CDR3 is CASSHPGGASTDTQYF. CDR3 nucleotides: TGTGCCAGCAGCCACCCAGGGGGCGCTTCAACAGATACGCAGTATTTT. The chain joins TRBV3-1 (or the pseudogene TRBV3-2) to TRBJ2-3; TRBD1 agrees at 8 bases. The CDR3 runs to 16 residues. Germline CDR1 is LGHDT and CDR2 is YNNKEL (reference sequence). The J segment lost 3 bases and the V segment lost 3 bases, leaving 8 bases of the junction unmatched.

The chain combines TRBV2 with TRBJ2-1, with D tentatively TRBD2 (6 bases). V was clipped by 5 bases and J by 3 bases, with 14 bases between them. The V gene's germline CDR1 is SNHLY and CDR2 FYNNEI. CDR3 length: 15 residues. In nucleotides, the CDR3 is TGTGCCAGCAGTCAGACTAGAATGGTCTACAATGAGCAGTTCTTC. Translating it yields CASSQTRMVYNEQFF.

This chain joins TRBV4-3 and TRBJ2-3; 9 bases line up with TRBD1. The CDR3 sequence is 15 residues long. Germline V CDR1 and CDR2: LGHNA, YSLEER. V lost 2 bases and J lost 2; bases outside the gene matches: 2. The CDR3 is CASSQWTGVTDTQYF. CDR3 nucleotide sequence: TGCGCCAGCAGCCAATGGACAGGGGTCACAGATACGCAGTATTTT.